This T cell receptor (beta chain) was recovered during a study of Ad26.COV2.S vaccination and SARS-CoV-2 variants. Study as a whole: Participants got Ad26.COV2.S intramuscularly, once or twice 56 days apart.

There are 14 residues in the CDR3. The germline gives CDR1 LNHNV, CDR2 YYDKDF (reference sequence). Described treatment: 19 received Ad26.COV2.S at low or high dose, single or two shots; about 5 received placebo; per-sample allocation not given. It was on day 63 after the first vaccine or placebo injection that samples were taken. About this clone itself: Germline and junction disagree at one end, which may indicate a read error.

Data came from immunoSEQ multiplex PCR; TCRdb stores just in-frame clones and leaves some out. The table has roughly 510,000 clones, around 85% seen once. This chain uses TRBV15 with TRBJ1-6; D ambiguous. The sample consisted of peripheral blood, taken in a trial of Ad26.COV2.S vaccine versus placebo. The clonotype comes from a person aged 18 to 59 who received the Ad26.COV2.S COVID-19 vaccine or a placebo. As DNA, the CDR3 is TGTGCCACCAGCCGAGAAACCTATAATTCACCCCTCCACTTT. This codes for CATSRETYNSPLHF.